Shown below are 20 T cell receptor beta chains from a single sample sequenced in a study of T cell changes during pregnancy in multiple sclerosis. Method: immunoSEQ multiplex PCR; TCRdb's copy keeps in-frame clones and lacks some. The data show about 38,000 clones, 85% to 95% seen once. This sample comprised CD4+ T cells from peripheral blood mononuclear cells, obtained in the second trimester of pregnancy. The receptors come from a female donor with multiple sclerosis, enrolled in a pregnancy study.

The rearrangement links TRBV4-3 to TRBJ1-4, with TRBD1 matching 8 bases. The germline V gene has CDR1 LGHNA and CDR2 YSLEER. The CDR3 contains 15 residues. Trimming cost V 1 base and J 7 bases; bases outside gene matches: 5. The CDR3 region is CASSQVWTGLEKLFF. CDR3 nucleotides: TGCGCCAGCAGCCAAGTTTGGACAGGGCTTGAAAAACTGTTTTTT.

This clone was found once. This chain connects TRBV5-1 to TRBJ1-4, with D unclear. V lost 5 bases and J lost 0, with 14 bases in between. This CDR3 spans 16 amino acids. Germline assignment: CDR1 SGHRS and CDR2 YFSETQ. CDR3 residues: CASRSGLVATNEKLFF. CDR3 bases: TGCGCCAGCAGATCCGGGTTAGTTGCAACTAATGAAAAACTGTTTTTT.

J is TRBJ1-4 and V is TRBV28, with 8 bases fitting TRBD1. With V trimmed by 5 bases and J by 6 bases, 8 bases remained unmatched. CDR1 MDHEN and CDR2 SYDVKM come from the germline V gene. The CDR3 covers 15 residues. This CDR3 is CASSPTWDRHEKLFF. CDR3 DNA sequence: TGTGCCAGCAGTCCTACCTGGGACAGGCATGAAAAACTGTTTTTT.

The chain joins TRBV9 to TRBJ2-1; 8 nucleotides match TRBD2. This CDR3 spans 17 amino acids. Germline V gene sequence: CDR1 SGDLS, CDR2 YYNGEE. Losses at the gene ends were 3 bases for V and 1 base for J; bases not matched to a gene: 9. CDR3 residues: CASSEIAGLQSYNEQFF. DNA for the CDR3: TGTGCCAGCAGCGAGATAGCGGGGTTGCAATCCTACAATGAGCAGTTCTTC.

The V and J genes are TRBV11-1 and TRBJ1-1; 10 positions match TRBD1. The length of the CDR3 is 15 residues. V dropped 6 bases and J dropped 1; count of bases not matched to a gene: 5. The germline gives CDR1 SGHAT, CDR2 FQDESV (reference sequence). CDR3: CASSYRQGANTEAFF. The DNA for the CDR3 is TGTGCCAGCAGTTACAGACAGGGGGCGAACACTGAAGCTTTCTTT. The full variable domain, in which reference TRBV11-1 and TRBJ1-1 provide the parts outside the CDR3, is EAEVAQSPRYKITEKSQAVAFWCDPISGHATLYWYRQILGQGPELLVQFQDESVVDDSQLPKDRFSAERLKGVDSTLKIQPAELGDSAMYLCASSYRQGANTEAFFGQGTRLTVV.

The rearrangement uses TRBV14 and TRBJ2-7; 9 bases are a match to TRBD1. Per germline, CDR1 SGHDN and CDR2 FVKESK. The CDR3 covers 15 residues. V dropped 4 bases and J dropped 4; count of bases not matched to a gene: 8. The CDR3 DNA sequence: TGTGCCAGCAGCCTCCGGTTACAGGGGGCTTACGAGCAGTACTTC. Protein: CASSLRLQGAYEQYF.

This rearrangement joins TRBV7-2 to TRBJ1-3; 10 bases match TRBD1. The germline V gene encodes CDR1 SGHTA and CDR2 FQGNSA. Trimming cost V 5 bases and J 1 base; bases outside gene matches: 8. The length of the CDR3 is 17 residues. The CDR3 bases are TGTGCCAGCAGCCCGCGACAGGGGGCAGTTTCTGGAAACACCATATATTTT. Translation gives CASSPRQGAVSGNTIYF. Drawing the rest from reference TRBV7-2 and TRBJ1-3, the complete variable domain is GAGVSQSPSNKVTEKGKDVELRCDPISGHTALYWYRQSLGQGLEFLIYFQGNSAPDKSGLPSDRFSAERTGGSVSTLTIQRTQQEDSAVYLCASSPRQGAVSGNTIYFGEGSWLTVV.

The chain is built from TRBV6-6 and TRBJ2-2; unclear D gene. Per the germline V gene, CDR1 is MNHNY and CDR2 is SVGAGI (reference sequence). This CDR3 has 16 residues. Trimming pared 2 bases from V and 5 bases from J, leaving 15 bases between. The CDR3 region has the DNA TGTGCCAGCAGTTACCGGTACCGAGACAAAACCGGGGAGCTGTTTTTT. As protein: CASSYRYRDKTGELFF.

This clone appeared once. Mismatch with germline at one junction end may stem from a read error. The V call is TRBV27, the J call TRBJ2-7; 11 bases line up with TRBD2. The CDR3 spans 16 residues. Germline loops: CDR1 MNHEY, CDR2 SMNVEV (reference sequence). The CDR3 spells CASSLSSLAGVGEQYF. CDR3 sequence (DNA): TGTGCCAGCAGTCTATCCTCACTAGCGGGAGTGGGGGAGCAGTACTTC.

The chain couples TRBV2 to TRBJ2-3, with 8 nucleotides matching TRBD2. CDR1 is SNHLY and CDR2 is FYNNEI in the germline V gene. The CDR3 runs 15 residues. V lost 6 bases to trimming and J lost 4 bases; unmatched junction nucleotides: 9. CDR3 residues: CASSGVAGMADTQYF. For the CDR3, the DNA is TGTGCCAGCAGCGGAGTAGCGGGGATGGCAGATACGCAGTATTTT.

CDR3 DNA sequence: TGTGCCAGCAGCTCCCGACTAGCGGGATTCGGTAATGAGCAGTTCTTC. Residues: CASSSRLAGFGNEQFF. This chain uses TRBV7-2 with TRBJ2-1; 11 bases line up with TRBD2. The germline CDR1 and CDR2 sequences are SGHTA and FQGNSA. CDR3 size: 16 residues. Trimming at V came to 4 bases and at J to 7 bases, leaving 9 bases not matched to a gene.

This chain links TRBV4-3 with TRBJ1-3; D perhaps matches TRBD1 (6 bases). V shed 2 bases and J shed 0 bases, with 11 bases lying between them. From germline, CDR1 is LGHNA and CDR2 YSLEER. This CDR3 has 16 residues. This CDR3 is CASSQKVTGSGNTIYF. CDR3 nucleotides: TGCGCCAGCAGCCAAAAGGTGACAGGCTCTGGAAACACCATATATTTT.

The V call is TRBV10-3, the J call TRBJ1-1; 8 nucleotides match TRBD1. J lost 0 bases, V lost 6 bases, and 9 bases had no gene match. This CDR3 contains 16 residues. Germline V gene sequence: CDR1 ENHRY, CDR2 SYGVKD. CDR3 residues: CAIRMTGAPLNTEAFF. The CDR3 region has the DNA TGTGCCATCAGAATGACAGGGGCCCCCTTGAACACTGAAGCTTTCTTT.

The V gene is TRBV6-5, the J gene TRBJ2-5; no reliable D call. This CDR3 region has 12 residues. Germline-derived CDR1 and CDR2 are MNHEY and SVGAGI. The V and J ends lost 7 bases and 2 bases respectively, with 8 bases between them. For the CDR3, the DNA is TGTGCCAGCACTGCAGAACAAGAGACCCAGTACTTC. It specifies CASTAEQETQYF.

The CDR3 DNA reads as TGTGCCAGCAGCTTAGCGGGGGGGGGCTATGAGCAGTTCTTC. This codes for CASSLAGGGYEQFF. The V gene is TRBV7-2, the J gene TRBJ2-1; D perhaps matches TRBD2 (7 bases). The germline V and J ends were trimmed by 0 bases and 8 bases, with 11 bases remaining between them. The CDR3 runs 14 residues. In germline, CDR1 is SGHTA, CDR2 FQGNSA. Drawing the rest from reference TRBV7-2 and TRBJ2-1, the complete variable domain is GAGVSQSPSNKVTEKGKDVELRCDPISGHTALYWYRQSLGQGLEFLIYFQGNSAPDKSGLPSDRFSAERTGGSVSTLTIQRTQQEDSAVYLCASSLAGGGYEQFFGPGTRLTVL.

This clone is a singleton in its sample. The chain has TRBV18 and TRBJ2-6; a possible D gene is TRBD1 (6 bases). This CDR3 is built from 18 residues. Germline lookup yields CDR1 KGHSH and CDR2 LQKENI. V lost 3 bases and J 0 bases, leaving 15 bases between the germline ends. The CDR3 bases are TGTGCCAGCTCACCCCAACAGGGCCACGGCTCTGGGGCCAACGTCCTGACTTTC. This translates into CASSPQQGHGSGANVLTF.

The V call is TRBV19, the J call TRBJ1-1, with 8 bases that match TRBD1. J gave up 11 bases and V 5 bases, and 13 bases lay outside the gene matches. CDR1 is LNHDA and CDR2 is SQIVND in the germline V gene (reference sequence). There are 14 residues in the CDR3. The CDR3 sequence is CASSPLRDRGDAFF. Here the CDR3 DNA reads TGTGCCAGTAGTCCGTTGCGAGACAGGGGAGACGCTTTCTTT.

The V call is TRBV19, the J call TRBJ2-4; D is possibly TRBD2 (6 bases). The germline V and J ends were trimmed by 4 bases and 4 bases, with 8 bases remaining between them. This CDR3 is 13 amino acids long. CDR1 is LNHDA and CDR2 is SQIVND in the germline V gene (reference sequence). In DNA, the CDR3 is TGTGCCAGTAGTAGCGGGGTTAAAAACATTCAGTACTTC. Translating it yields CASSSGVKNIQYF.

The chain uses TRBV7-2 and TRBJ1-5; D possibly corresponds to TRBD1 (5 bases). The CDR3 spans 17 residues. CDR1 is SGHTA and CDR2 is FQGNSA in the germline V gene. Deletions cut 5 bases from V and 0 bases from J, with 17 bases between. Here the CDR3 reads CASSAQGRGGSNQPQHF. CDR3 sequence (DNA): TGTGCCAGCAGCGCGCAGGGCCGCGGGGGTAGCAATCAGCCCCAGCATTTT.

The J gene is TRBJ2-2, the V gene TRBV5-1; a possible D gene is TRBD1 (5 bases). Germline CDR1 reads SGHRS; CDR2 reads YFSETQ. V shed 1 base and J shed 4 bases, with 11 bases lying between them. The CDR3 covers 15 residues. The chain's CDR3 is CASSLTGDITGELFF. As DNA, the CDR3 is TGCGCCAGCAGCTTGACAGGAGATATCACCGGGGAGCTGTTTTTT.